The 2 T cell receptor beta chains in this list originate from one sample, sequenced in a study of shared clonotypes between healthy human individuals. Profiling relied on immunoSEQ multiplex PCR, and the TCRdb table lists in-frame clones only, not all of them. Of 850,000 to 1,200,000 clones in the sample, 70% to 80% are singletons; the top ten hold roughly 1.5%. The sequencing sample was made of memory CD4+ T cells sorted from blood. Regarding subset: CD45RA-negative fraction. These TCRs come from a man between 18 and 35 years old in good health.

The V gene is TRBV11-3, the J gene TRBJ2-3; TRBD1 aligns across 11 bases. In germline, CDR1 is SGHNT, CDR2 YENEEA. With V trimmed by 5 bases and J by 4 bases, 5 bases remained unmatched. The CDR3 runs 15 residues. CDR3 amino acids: CASSQRTGGADTQYF. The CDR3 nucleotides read TGTGCCAGCAGCCAACGGACAGGGGGCGCAGATACGCAGTATTTT.

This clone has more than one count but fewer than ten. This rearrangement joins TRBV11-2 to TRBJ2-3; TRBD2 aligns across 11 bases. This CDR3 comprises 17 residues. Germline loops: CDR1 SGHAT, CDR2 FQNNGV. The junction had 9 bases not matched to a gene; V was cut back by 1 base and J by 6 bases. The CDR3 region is CASSLGRSGGATDTQYF. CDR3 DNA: TGTGCCAGCAGCTTAGGTCGTAGCGGGGGGGCCACGGATACGCAGTATTTT. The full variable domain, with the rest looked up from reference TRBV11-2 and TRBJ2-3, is EAGVAQSPRYKIIEKRQSVAFWCNPISGHATLYWYQQILGQGPKLLIQFQNNGVVDDSQLPKDRFSAERLKGVDSTLKIQPAKLEDSAVYLCASSLGRSGGATDTQYFGPGTRLTVL.